The T cell receptor (beta chain) under discussion was sequenced for a study of CD8+CD57+ T cells in acquired aplastic anemia (dated by TCRdb to the late 2010s). Some background on the complete study: DNA extracted from sorted CD4+ and CD8+ cells had a mean of about 3.2 ug, with a range of about 0.19 to 27.4 ug.

The paper's findings and limits, for the study overall: CD8+ Simpson's diversity did not differ significantly between patients and healthy controls (P=0.060). Over 25 CD8+ CDR3 sequences were found in both patients and controls but appeared to be highly expressed in patients and within the immunodominant clones of the patients.

The study deep-sequenced TCR repertoires of sorted CD4+ and CD8+ blood T cells from severe aplastic anemia patients and healthy subjects. Ficoll-Paque density gradient centrifugation was used to isolate peripheral blood mononuclear cells. Before DNA extraction, CD4+ and CD8+ T cells were sorted with FACS or magnetic beads. Its CDR3 holds 14 amino acids, cysteine through phenylalanine. The only DNA kept is the CDR3, 42 bases in frame from the first base. V is shortened by 5 bases, J by 5 bases, and the region joining them spans 18 bases. CDR1 and CDR2, per the germline V gene (reference sequence), are DFQATT and SNEGSKA. Genomic DNA served as template for TCR beta VDJ combination and CDR3 sequence profiling. An Illumina HiSeq 2000 was the platform used for TCR repertoire sequencing. The authors' pipeline ran thus. TRBV/TRBJ rearrangement plots, CDR3 size and DJ length profiles, and Simpson's diversity index were used to assess repertoires. The immunodominant clone was defined as the most abundant DNA sequence in deep sequencing data. CDR3 amino acid sequences were checked for sharing across subjects and were also compared against the VDJdb database and published repertoires. Clones were called with MiXCR by TCRdb after fastp trimmed the public reads at Q25, and only in-frame beta chains were retained. Every entry covers one CDR3 protein and lists the most common genes and DNA from its rows. TCRdb, rather than the study authors, made the V and J calls. The table for this sample lists roughly 300,000 distinct CDR3 sequences; about 56% of them were counted only once. The top ten clones comprise roughly 8% of the sample.

About this clonotype: Its antigen specificity is not known. No qualities accompany the bases; no much larger clone lies one base away.

The source material was sorted CD4+, CD8+, or CD8+CD57+ T cells (not recorded which) from PBMCs. Recombination connected TRBV20-1 to TRBJ2-5; TRBD1 might be the D gene, on 6 matching bases. This receptor was obtained from a human donor with severe aplastic anemia or a healthy control (not recorded which). The DNA is as follows: TGCAGTGCTGGGTCCACAGGGTCGCGGGAGACCCAGTACTTC. This sequence encodes CSAGSTGSRETQYF.